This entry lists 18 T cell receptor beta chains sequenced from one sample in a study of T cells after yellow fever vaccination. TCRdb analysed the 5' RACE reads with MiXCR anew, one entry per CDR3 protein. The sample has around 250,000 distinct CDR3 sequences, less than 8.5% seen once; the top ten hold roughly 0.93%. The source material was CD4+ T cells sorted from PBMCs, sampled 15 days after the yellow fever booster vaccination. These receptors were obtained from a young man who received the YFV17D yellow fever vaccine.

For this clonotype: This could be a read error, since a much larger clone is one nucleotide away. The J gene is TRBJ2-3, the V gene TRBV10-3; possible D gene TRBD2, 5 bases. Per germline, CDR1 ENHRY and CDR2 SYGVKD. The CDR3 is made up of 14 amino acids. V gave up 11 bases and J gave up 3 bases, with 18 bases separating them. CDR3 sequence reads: CAAQRDGRTDTQYF. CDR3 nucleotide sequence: TGTGCCGCCCAACGGGATGGCCGAACAGATACGCAGTATTTT.

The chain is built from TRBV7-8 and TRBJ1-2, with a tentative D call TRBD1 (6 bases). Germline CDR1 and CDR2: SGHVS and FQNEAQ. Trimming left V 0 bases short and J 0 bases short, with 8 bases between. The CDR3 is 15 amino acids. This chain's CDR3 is CASSLADSTNYGYTF. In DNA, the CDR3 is TGTGCCAGCAGCTTAGCGGACAGTACTAACTATGGCTACACCTTC.

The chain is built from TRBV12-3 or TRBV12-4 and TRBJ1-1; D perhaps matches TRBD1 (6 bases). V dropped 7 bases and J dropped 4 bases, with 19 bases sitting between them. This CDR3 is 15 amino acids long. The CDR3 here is CASIWGAGGSTEAFF. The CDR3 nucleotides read TGTGCCAGCATCTGGGGGGCCGGGGGCAGCACTGAAGCTTTCTTT.

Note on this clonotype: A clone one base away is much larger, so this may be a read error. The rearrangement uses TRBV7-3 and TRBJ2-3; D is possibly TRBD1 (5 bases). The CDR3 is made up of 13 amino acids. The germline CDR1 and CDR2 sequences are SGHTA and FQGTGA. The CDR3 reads CASSFAVTDTRYF. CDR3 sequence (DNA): TGTGCCAGCAGCTTTGCGGTGACAGATACGCGGTATTTT.

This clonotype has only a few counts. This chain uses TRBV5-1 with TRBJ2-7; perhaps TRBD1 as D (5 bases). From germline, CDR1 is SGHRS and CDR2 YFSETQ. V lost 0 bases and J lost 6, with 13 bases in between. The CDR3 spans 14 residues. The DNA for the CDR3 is TGCGCCAGCAGCTTGGGACAGCAGGTCGGCGAGCAGTACTTC. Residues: CASSLGQQVGEQYF.

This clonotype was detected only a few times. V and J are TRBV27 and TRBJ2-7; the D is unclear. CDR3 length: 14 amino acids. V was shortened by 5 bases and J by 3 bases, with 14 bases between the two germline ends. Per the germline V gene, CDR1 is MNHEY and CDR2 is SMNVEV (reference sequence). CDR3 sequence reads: CASSPTRTLYEQYF. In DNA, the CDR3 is TGTGCCAGCAGTCCTACAAGGACCCTCTACGAGCAGTACTTC.

CDR3 DNA: TGCGCCAGCAGGACAGGTTCCACAGTGGCAGATACGCAGTATTTT. It encodes CASRTGSTVADTQYF. The chain is built from TRBV5-1 and TRBJ2-3, with a possible D match to TRBD1 (6 bases). Germline lookup yields CDR1 SGHRS and CDR2 YFSETQ. Trimming took off 5 bases at V and 4 bases at J, with 17 bases between the two ends. The CDR3 totals 15 residues.

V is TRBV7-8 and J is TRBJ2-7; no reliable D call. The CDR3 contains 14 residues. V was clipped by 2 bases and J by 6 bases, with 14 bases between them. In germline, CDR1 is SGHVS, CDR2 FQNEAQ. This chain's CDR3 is CASSLSPPLSEQYF. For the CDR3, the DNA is TGTGCCAGCAGCTTATCCCCACCCCTTAGCGAGCAGTACTTC.

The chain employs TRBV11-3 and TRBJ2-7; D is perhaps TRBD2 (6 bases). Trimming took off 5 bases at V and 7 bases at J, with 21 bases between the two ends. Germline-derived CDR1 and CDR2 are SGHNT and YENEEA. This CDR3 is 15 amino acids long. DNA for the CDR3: TGTGCCAGCAGCCGATCTCTCGGAGGGAGCGGGGAGCAGTACTTC. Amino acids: CASSRSLGGSGEQYF. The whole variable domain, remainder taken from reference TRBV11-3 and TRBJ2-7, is EAGVVQSPRYKIIEKKQPVAFWCNPISGHNTLYWYLQNLGQGPELLIRYENEEAVDDSQLPKDRFSAERLKGVDSTLKIQPAELGDSAVYLCASSRSLGGSGEQYFGPGTRLTVT.

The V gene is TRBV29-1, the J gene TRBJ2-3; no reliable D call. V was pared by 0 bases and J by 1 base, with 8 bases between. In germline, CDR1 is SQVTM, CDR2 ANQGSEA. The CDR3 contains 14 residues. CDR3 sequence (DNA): TGCAGCGTTGAAGATCCGGCTGGCACAGATACGCAGTATTTT. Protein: CSVEDPAGTDTQYF.

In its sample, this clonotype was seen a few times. The CDR3 region has the DNA TGTGCCAGCCGCGAGACAGGGTCCGGGGCCAACGTCCTGACTTTC. Its protein is CASRETGSGANVLTF. The chain recombines TRBV7-2 with TRBJ2-6; 7 nucleotides align to TRBD1. After removal of 8 bases from V and 4 bases from J, the junction contained 8 bases not matched to a gene. Germline CDR1 reads SGHTA; CDR2 reads FQGNSA. The CDR3 runs 15 residues.

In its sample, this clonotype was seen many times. CDR3 DNA: TGCGCCAGCAGCTTGGCAGCCACCTCCTACGAGCAGTACTTC. Translation gives CASSLAATSYEQYF. The J gene is TRBJ2-7, the V gene TRBV5-1; D not resolved. V was clipped by 0 bases and J by 0 bases, with 7 bases between them. The V gene's germline CDR1 is SGHRS and CDR2 YFSETQ. The CDR3 is 14 residues long.

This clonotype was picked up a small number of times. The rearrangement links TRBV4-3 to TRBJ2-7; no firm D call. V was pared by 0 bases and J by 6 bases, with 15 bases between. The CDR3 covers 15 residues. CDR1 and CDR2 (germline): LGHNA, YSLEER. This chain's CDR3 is CASSQEVVGTGEQYF. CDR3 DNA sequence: TGCGCCAGCAGCCAAGAGGTGGTAGGAACGGGCGAGCAGTACTTC.

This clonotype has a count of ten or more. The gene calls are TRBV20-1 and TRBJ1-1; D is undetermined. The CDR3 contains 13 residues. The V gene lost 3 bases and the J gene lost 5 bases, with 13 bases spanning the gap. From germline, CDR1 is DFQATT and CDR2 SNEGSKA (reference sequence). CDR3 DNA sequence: TGCAGTGCTAGTGAAGGTCGGTGGACTGAAGCTTTCTTT. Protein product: CSASEGRWTEAFF.

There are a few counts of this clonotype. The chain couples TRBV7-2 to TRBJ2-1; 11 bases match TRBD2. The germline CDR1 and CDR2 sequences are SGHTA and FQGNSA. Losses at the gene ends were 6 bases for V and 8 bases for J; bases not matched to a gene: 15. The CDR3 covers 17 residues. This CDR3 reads CASREDTIAGGPHEQFF. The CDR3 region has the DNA TGTGCCAGCAGGGAGGATACGATAGCGGGAGGGCCCCATGAGCAGTTCTTC. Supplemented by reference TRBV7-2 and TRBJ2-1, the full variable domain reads GAGVSQSPSNKVTEKGKDVELRCDPISGHTALYWYRQSLGQGLEFLIYFQGNSAPDKSGLPSDRFSAERTGGSVSTLTIQRTQQEDSAVYLCASREDTIAGGPHEQFFGPGTRLTVL.

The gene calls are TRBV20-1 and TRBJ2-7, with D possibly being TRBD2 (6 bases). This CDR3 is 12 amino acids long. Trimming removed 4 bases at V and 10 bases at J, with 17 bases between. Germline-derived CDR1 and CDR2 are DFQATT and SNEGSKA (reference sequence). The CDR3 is CSAIGRGREQYF. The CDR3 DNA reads TGCAGTGCTATAGGGCGGGGTCGTGAACAGTACTTC.

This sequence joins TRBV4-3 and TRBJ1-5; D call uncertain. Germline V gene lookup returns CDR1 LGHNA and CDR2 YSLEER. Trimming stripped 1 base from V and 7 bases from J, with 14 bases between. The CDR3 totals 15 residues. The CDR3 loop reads CASSQGSPIGQPQHF. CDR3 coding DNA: TGCGCCAGCAGCCAAGGTTCCCCCATCGGACAGCCCCAGCATTTT.

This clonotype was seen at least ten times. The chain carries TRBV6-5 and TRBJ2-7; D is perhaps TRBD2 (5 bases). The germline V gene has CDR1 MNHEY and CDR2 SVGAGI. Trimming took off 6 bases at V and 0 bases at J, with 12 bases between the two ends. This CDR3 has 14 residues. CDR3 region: CASSPVGGSYEQYF. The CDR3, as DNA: TGTGCCAGCAGCCCCGTAGGAGGCTCCTACGAGCAGTACTTC.